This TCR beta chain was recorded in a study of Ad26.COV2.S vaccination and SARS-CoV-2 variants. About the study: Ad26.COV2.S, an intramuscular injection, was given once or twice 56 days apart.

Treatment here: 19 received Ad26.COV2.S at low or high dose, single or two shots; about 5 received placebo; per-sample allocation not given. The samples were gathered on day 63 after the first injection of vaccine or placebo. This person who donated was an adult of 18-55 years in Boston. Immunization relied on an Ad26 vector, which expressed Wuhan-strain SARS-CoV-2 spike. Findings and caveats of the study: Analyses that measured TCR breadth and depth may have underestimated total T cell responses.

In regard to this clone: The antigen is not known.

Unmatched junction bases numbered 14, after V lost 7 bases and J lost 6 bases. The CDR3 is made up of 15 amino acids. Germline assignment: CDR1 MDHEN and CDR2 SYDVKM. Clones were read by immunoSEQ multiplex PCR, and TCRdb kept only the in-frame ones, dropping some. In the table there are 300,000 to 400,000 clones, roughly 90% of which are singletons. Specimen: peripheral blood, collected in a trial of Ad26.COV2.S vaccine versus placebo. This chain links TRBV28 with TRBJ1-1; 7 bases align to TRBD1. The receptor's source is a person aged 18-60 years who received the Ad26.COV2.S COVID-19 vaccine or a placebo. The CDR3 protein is CASTDPRDSWAEAFF. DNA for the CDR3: TGTGCCAGCACCGATCCCCGGGACAGCTGGGCTGAAGCTTTCTTT.